Detailed here is one TCR beta chain. Its antigen remains unknown. This record belongs to a study of CD8 T cells in Susac syndrome. Notes on the study in general: Acknowledgment was made by the study that its TCR sequencing and HLA analysis involved a relatively small number of individuals.

Roughly 0.45 to 1 ug RNA was reverse transcribed with random hexamers. The immunoSEQ assay covered 54 Vbeta and 13 Jbeta segments for CDR3. TCRdb fed the immunoSEQ multiplex PCR reads into MiXCR, producing one record per CDR3 protein. The top ten hold 0.12% of the sample, which has under 200,000 distinct CDR3 sequences, 94% seen once. Germline V CDR1 and CDR2: SGHTA, FQGTGA. The CDR3 covers 13 residues. With V trimmed by 3 bases and J by 6 bases, 2 bases remained unmatched. The authors carried out high-throughput sequencing of TCR beta. They applied it to CD8+ and CD4+ T cells obtained from blood. In Susac syndrome patients, recently defined diagnostic criteria for definite or probable disease were met.

Material: CD4+ T cells from PBMCs. The rearrangement joins TRBV7-3 to TRBJ2-1; 7 nucleotides match TRBD2. The TCR sequence derives from a human donor with Susac syndrome. CDR3: CASSLGGFNEQFF. CDR3 nucleotide sequence: TGTGCCAGCAGCTTGGGAGGGTTCAATGAGCAGTTCTTC.